This T cell receptor (beta chain) was recorded in a study of cytomegalovirus exposure and HLA in healthy donors. CDR3 length equals 14 residues. CDR1 SGHRS and CDR2 YFSETQ come from the germline V gene. V lost 2 bases, J lost 4 bases, and 9 bases lay in between. Donors were ostensibly healthy at sampling, although undocumented immune exposures were probable. The PCR ran on 60 Vbeta and 13 Jbeta primers. The data were produced by immunoSEQ multiplex PCR, yet TCRdb's version contains in-frame clones alone and is incomplete. The table for this sample gives some 110,000 clones. General study results and limits: As immune exposure information, only CMV serostatus was available.

Regarding this clone: What it binds is unknown.

V gene TRBV5-1 combines with J gene TRBJ2-2, with D possibly TRBD1 on 5 matching bases. The sample taken for sequencing was PBMCs. The TCR sequence derives from a man aged 35-49 years in good health and CMV-seropositive. Here the CDR3 reads CASSLNQGTGELFF. CDR3 nucleotide sequence: TGCGCCAGCAGCTTAAACCAGGGCACCGGGGAGCTGTTTTTT.